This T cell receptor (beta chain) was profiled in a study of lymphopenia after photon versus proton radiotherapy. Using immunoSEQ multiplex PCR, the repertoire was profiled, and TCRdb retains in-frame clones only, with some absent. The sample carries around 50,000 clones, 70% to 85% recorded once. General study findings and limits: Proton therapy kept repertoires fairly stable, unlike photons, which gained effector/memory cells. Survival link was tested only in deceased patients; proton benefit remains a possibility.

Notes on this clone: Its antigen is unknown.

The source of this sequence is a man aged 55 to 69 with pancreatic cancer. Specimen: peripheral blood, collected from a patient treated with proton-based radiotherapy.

The CDR3: CASSFRQLQETQYF. CDR3 nucleotide sequence: TGTGCCAGCAGCTTTCGGCAGCTACAAGAGACCCAGTACTTC. The chain couples TRBV5-4 to TRBJ2-5; D unresolved. The CDR3 is made up of 14 amino acids. V shed 2 bases and J shed 2 bases, with 10 bases lying between them. CDR1 SGHNT and CDR2 YYREEE come from the germline V gene (reference sequence). The entire variable domain, with the rest obtained from reference TRBV5-4 and TRBJ2-5, is as follows: ETGVTQSPTHLIKTRGQQVTLRCSSQSGHNTVSWYQQALGQGPQFIFQYYREEENGRGNFPPRFSGLQFPNYSSELNVNALELDDSALYLCASSFRQLQETQYFGPGTRLLVL.